The entry below gives a single T cell receptor beta chain sequence along with its context. As yet, its antigen is unknown. The table came from immunoSEQ multiplex PCR; TCRdb's copy has only in-frame clones and leaves some out. The sample carries about 1 million clones, 65% to 75% recorded once. The data stem from a study of shared clonotypes between healthy human individuals. Study-wide points: Clonotypes not shared had lower generation probabilities than those common to all four donors.

CDR3 length: 14 amino acids. Germline V lookup: CDR1 ENHRY, CDR2 SYGVKD. V was clipped by 3 bases and J by 0 bases, with 5 bases between them. J is TRBJ2-2 and V is TRBV10-3; D unresolved. The clonotype originates from a man between 18 and 35 years old in good health. The specimen was memory CD4+ T cells sorted from blood. The subset here: CD45RA-negative fraction. CDR3 in amino acids: CAISDRTNTGELFF. The CDR3 DNA sequence: TGTGCCATCAGTGACCGCACGAACACCGGGGAGCTGTTTTTT.